These 12 T cell receptor beta chains were all obtained from the same sample, sequenced in a study of shared clonotypes between healthy human individuals. Cells designated naive CD8 were CD45RO-negative and were positively selected for CCR7, with terminally differentiated effector memory CD45RA+ cells excluded. The method was immunoSEQ multiplex PCR; TCRdb's version includes in-frame clones alone and lacks a portion of them. The table records about 2.2 million clones, just under 95% of them present only once. Sequences were obtained from naive CD8+ T cells from PBMCs. The receptors stem from a man younger than 35 in good health. Some clones in this sample may be carry-over from other donors' samples.

The V gene is TRBV4-3, the J gene TRBJ2-4; 9 nucleotides align to TRBD2. This CDR3 is built from 17 residues. V lost 5 bases and J lost 3; bases outside the gene matches: 11. Germline V gives CDR1 LGHNA, CDR2 YSLEER. The CDR3 here is CASSRTSERILKNIQYF. In DNA form, the CDR3 reads TGCGCCAGCAGCAGGACTAGCGAGAGAATCCTCAAAAACATTCAGTACTTC.

The V call is TRBV6-1, the J call TRBJ2-7, with D perhaps assigned TRBD1 or TRBD2 (7 bases each). Germline V gene data show CDR1 as MNHNS and CDR2 as SASEGT. V lost 6 bases to trimming and J lost 3 bases, with 12 bases between them. The CDR3 is 13 amino acids. CDR3 in amino acids: CASSQGEGYEQYF. The CDR3 DNA sequence: TGTGCCAGCAGCCAGGGGGAGGGCTACGAGCAGTACTTC.

V usage is TRBV9 and J usage is TRBJ2-7; D may be TRBD1 (5 bases). The CDR3 sequence is 14 residues long. The germline V gene has CDR1 SGDLS and CDR2 YYNGEE. Trimming removed 0 bases from V and 3 bases from J, with 10 bases in between. The CDR3 DNA reads TGTGCCAGCAGCGTAGGGGGCGCGGTCTACGAGCAGTACTTC. It yields the protein CASSVGGAVYEQYF.

With regard to this clone: At one end, the junction sequence differs from germline, possibly due to a read error. This chain joins TRBV29-1 and TRBJ1-2; 8 bases match TRBD1. The CDR3 consists of 15 residues. The germline gives CDR1 SQVTM, CDR2 ANQGSEA. CDR3 protein: CSVGLSQGDNDGYTF. The CDR3 DNA sequence: TGCAGCGTTGGACTATCACAGGGGGATAACGATGGCTACACCTTC.

In this sample, this clone turned up once. This chain uses TRBV7-8 with TRBJ2-1; D possibly corresponds to TRBD1 (5 bases). V was clipped by 4 bases and J by 10 bases, with 20 bases between them. The CDR3 runs 15 residues. Germline loops: CDR1 SGHVS, CDR2 FQNEAQ. CDR3 sequence (DNA): TGTGCCAGCAGCTGGGGCACCCGGGCCTCTGGCGAGCAGTTCTTC. This gives the protein CASSWGTRASGEQFF. The full variable domain, with the rest looked up from reference TRBV7-8 and TRBJ2-1, is GAGVSQSPRYKVAKRGQDVALRCDPISGHVSLFWYQQALGQGPEFLTYFQNEAQLDKSGLPSDRFFAERPEGSVSTLKIQRTQQEDSAVYLCASSWGTRASGEQFFGPGTRLTVL.

The gene calls are TRBV27 and TRBJ2-7; tentative D call: TRBD1 (6 bases). The CDR3 consists of 15 residues. Germline CDR1 and CDR2: MNHEY and SMNVEV (reference sequence). V lost 3 bases to trimming and J lost 3 bases, with 15 bases between them. The chain's CDR3 is CASSFWAGAGYEQYF. For the CDR3, the DNA is TGTGCCAGCAGTTTTTGGGCAGGGGCAGGCTACGAGCAGTACTTC.

This clone has a single count. The CDR3 loop reads CASSLGRITGELFF. As DNA, the CDR3 is TGCGCCAGCAGCTTGGGGAGAATCACCGGGGAGCTGTTTTTT. The V gene is TRBV5-1, the J gene TRBJ2-2; D ambiguous. The germline V gene has CDR1 SGHRS and CDR2 YFSETQ. Deletions cut 0 bases from V and 4 bases from J, with 7 bases between. This CDR3 comprises 14 residues.

This chain connects TRBV19 to TRBJ1-5, with D possibly matching TRBD1 (5 bases). The V gene's germline CDR1 is LNHDA and CDR2 SQIVND (reference sequence). The CDR3 sequence is 12 residues long. The V end lost 8 bases, the J end lost 6 bases, and 11 bases lay between the germline ends. The CDR3 loop is CASGGSGQPQHF. As DNA, the CDR3 is TGTGCCAGTGGGGGGTCCGGTCAGCCCCAGCATTTT.

Regarding this clone: This specimen includes other DNA sequences encoding the same CDR3. V usage is TRBV28 and J usage is TRBJ2-7; TRBD1 aligns across 7 bases. Germline V gene sequence: CDR1 MDHEN, CDR2 SYDVKM. After removal of 3 bases from V and 2 bases from J, the junction contained 4 bases not matched to a gene. The CDR3 is 14 residues long. The CDR3 loop is CASSLQGETYEQYF. The CDR3 DNA reads TGTGCCAGCAGTTTGCAGGGGGAGACCTACGAGCAGTACTTC.

The J gene is TRBJ2-1, the V gene TRBV10-3; weak D call: TRBD2 (6 bases). The germline V gene encodes CDR1 ENHRY and CDR2 SYGVKD. CDR3 length: 17 residues. V was pared by 3 bases and J by 5 bases, with 20 bases between. CDR3 residues: CAISDLLRERGDNEQFF. As DNA, the CDR3 is TGTGCCATCAGTGATTTGTTACGGGAGCGAGGGGACAATGAGCAGTTCTTC.

The J gene is TRBJ2-3, the V gene TRBV9; D is possibly TRBD2 (5 bases). Germline V CDR1 and CDR2: SGDLS, YYNGEE. CDR3 length equals 14 residues. Deletions cut 4 bases from V and 5 bases from J, with 14 bases between. DNA of the CDR3: TGTGCCAGCAGCACGCCAGTTGGAGGAGATACGCAGTATTTT. This encodes CASSTPVGGDTQYF.

This clone was seen just once. The chain joins TRBV6-5 to TRBJ2-3; TRBD2 agrees at 10 bases. The J segment lost 5 bases and the V segment lost 2 bases, leaving 7 bases of the junction unmatched. This CDR3 spans 16 amino acids. Germline CDR1 MNHEY, CDR2 SVGAGI. CDR3 sequence: CASSYGLAGEQDTQYF. CDR3 bases: TGTGCCAGCAGTTACGGCCTAGCGGGAGAGCAAGATACGCAGTATTTT.